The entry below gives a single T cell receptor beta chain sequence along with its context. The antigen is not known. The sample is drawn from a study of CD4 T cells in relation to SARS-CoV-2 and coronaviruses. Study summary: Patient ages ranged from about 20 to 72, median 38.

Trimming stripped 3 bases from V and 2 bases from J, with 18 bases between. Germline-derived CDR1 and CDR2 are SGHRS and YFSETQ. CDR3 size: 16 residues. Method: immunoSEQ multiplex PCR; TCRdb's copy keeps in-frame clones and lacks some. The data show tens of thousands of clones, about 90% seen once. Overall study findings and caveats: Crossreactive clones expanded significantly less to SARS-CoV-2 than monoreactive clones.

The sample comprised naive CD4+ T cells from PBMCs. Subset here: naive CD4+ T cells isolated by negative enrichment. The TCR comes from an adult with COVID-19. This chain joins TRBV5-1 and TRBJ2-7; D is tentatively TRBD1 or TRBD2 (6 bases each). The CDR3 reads CASSSLGGRVAYEQYF. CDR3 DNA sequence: TGCGCCAGCAGCTCACTGGGGGGCAGGGTAGCCTACGAGCAGTACTTC. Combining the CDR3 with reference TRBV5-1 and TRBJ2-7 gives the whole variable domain KAGVTQTPRYLIKTRGQQVTLSCSPISGHRSVSWYQQTPGQGLQFLFEYFSETQRNKGNFPGRFSGRQFSNSRSEMNVSTLELGDSALYLCASSSLGGRVAYEQYFGPGTRLTVT.